Presented here are 32 T cell receptor beta chains from one specimen sequenced in a study of molecular identifiers for immune sequencing clone quantification. TCRdb itself ran the PCR reads through MiXCR, one entry per CDR3 protein. In the table there are more than 250,000 distinct CDR3 sequences, 20% to 25% of which are singletons. Sequencing used naive CD8+ T cells from blood, with Jurkat cell RNA spiked in. Subset: FACS-sorted CD8+CD4-CCR7+CD45RA+ naive T cells. The receptors come from a human donor in good health. Some libraries in this study had Jurkat cell RNA spiked in.

This clonotype was seen ten or more times. The J gene is TRBJ2-4, the V gene TRBV29-1; 7 nucleotides line up with TRBD1. Trimming at V came to 4 bases and at J to 5 bases, leaving 2 bases not matched to a gene. The CDR3 sequence is 12 residues long. The germline gives CDR1 SQVTM, CDR2 ANQGSEA. The CDR3 nucleotides read TGCAGCGTTGTCGGGACAGAAAACATTCAGTACTTC. Translation gives CSVVGTENIQYF.

A word on this clonotype: Given a much more abundant clone one base away, this may be a read error. The CDR3 region has the DNA TGTGCCAGTAGTATCCCGCTAGCGGCTACCTACGAGCAGCACTTC. Translated, it gives CASSIPLAATYEQHF. This chain links TRBV19 with TRBJ2-7, with TRBD2 matching over 7 bases. The length of the CDR3 is 15 residues. Germline CDR1 is LNHDA and CDR2 is SQIVND (reference sequence).

This clonotype was found many times. The genes are TRBV5-4 and TRBJ1-1; no clear D gene. The CDR3 is made up of 17 amino acids. Per the germline V gene, CDR1 is SGHNT and CDR2 is YYREEE (reference sequence). V lost 4 bases, J lost 3 bases, and 22 bases lay in between. CDR3 region: CASSGGGYSLTDTEAFF. The CDR3 DNA reads TGTGCCAGCAGCGGTGGAGGGTACAGCCTTACTGACACTGAAGCTTTCTTT.

This clonotype occurred many times. This chain connects TRBV5-1 to TRBJ2-1, with 8 bases fitting TRBD1. The CDR3 consists of 16 residues. Germline V gives CDR1 SGHRS, CDR2 YFSETQ. With 4 bases clipped from V and 3 bases from J, the junction kept 9 bases outside the gene matches. CDR3 protein: CASSLGDRTLYNEQFF. As DNA, the CDR3 is TGCGCCAGCAGCCTAGGGGACAGGACCCTCTACAATGAGCAGTTCTTC.

This clonotype appeared once. This may stem from a read error, because a much larger clone lies one nucleotide away. The rearrangement links TRBV6-5 to TRBJ1-1; D is perhaps TRBD1 (5 bases). Germline V lookup: CDR1 MNHEY, CDR2 SVGAGI. The CDR3 sequence is 17 residues long. Trimming removed 2 bases from V and 2 bases from J, with 18 bases in between. In nucleotides, the CDR3 is TGTGCCAGCAGTTACACCCCCCGACGGGGGTTAAACACTGAAGCTTTCTTT. Encoded protein: CASSYTPRRGLNTEAFF.

This clonotype appeared many times. The chain employs TRBV10-2 and TRBJ1-5; D not certain. This CDR3 spans 13 amino acids. Deletions cut 4 bases from V and 9 bases from J, with 13 bases between. Germline V gives CDR1 WSHSY, CDR2 SAAADI. The CDR3 reads CASSGTSMGPQHF. In DNA form, the CDR3 reads TGCGCCAGCAGTGGGACGAGCATGGGGCCCCAGCATTTT.

This clonotype has at least ten counts. V and J are TRBV6-5 and TRBJ2-7; the D gene is possibly TRBD1 (5 bases). V was clipped by 2 bases and J by 3 bases, with 14 bases between them. Germline CDR1 is MNHEY and CDR2 is SVGAGI. The CDR3 has 15 amino acids. The CDR3 is CASSYESGPFYEQYF. In DNA form, the CDR3 reads TGTGCCAGCAGTTACGAGTCAGGGCCGTTCTACGAGCAGTACTTC.

The chain has TRBV20-1 and TRBJ2-3, with 12 positions matching TRBD1. J gave up 3 bases and V 7 bases, and 23 bases lay outside the gene matches. Germline values: CDR1 DFQATT, CDR2 SNEGSKA (reference sequence). This CDR3 comprises 20 residues. CDR3 DNA sequence: TGCAGTGTCTATCCCCGGGACAGGGGGCAGGGAGGGCATAGTACAGATACGCAGTATTTT. Its translation is CSVYPRDRGQGGHSTDTQYF.

Turning to this clonotype: This may arise from a read error, as a much more abundant clone is one base away. This chain connects TRBV7-9 to TRBJ1-1, with 7 nucleotides matching TRBD1. CDR3 length: 15 amino acids. CDR1 is SEHNR, CDR2 FQNEAQ, per germline (reference sequence). As DNA, the CDR3 is TGTGCCAGCAGCTTAGTCCCCAAGGGGGCCACTGTAGCTTTCTTT. Its translation: CASSLVPKGATVAFF.

The table lists this clonotype with many counts. The J gene is TRBJ2-3, the V gene TRBV6-5; 11 bases map to TRBD1. The V gene end was trimmed by 6 bases and the J gene end by 5 bases; junction bases not matched to a gene: 7. CDR1 is MNHEY, CDR2 SVGAGI, per germline. The CDR3 contains 15 residues. CDR3 sequence (DNA): TGTGCCAGCAGCCAGGGACAGGGGGAGCAAGATACGCAGTATTTT. Residues: CASSQGQGEQDTQYF.

In its sample, this clonotype was seen many times. The chain uses TRBV14 and TRBJ2-3, with TRBD1 identical over 8 bases. The CDR3 extends over 18 amino acids. Germline lookup yields CDR1 SGHDN and CDR2 FVKESK. V was pared by 6 bases and J by 1 base, with 15 bases of the junction left unmatched. The CDR3 DNA reads TGTGCCAGCAGTCCTTTCCAGGGGGCATCCGAGGGCACAGATACGCAGTATTTT. This translates into CASSPFQGASEGTDTQYF.

Details on this clonotype: A read error may explain this, as a much larger clone is one base away. In this CDR3 the conserved last residue, phenylalanine or tryptophan, is missing, so a read error is likely. This chain joins TRBV4-3 and TRBJ1-1; TRBD1 agrees at 9 bases. V lost 4 bases to trimming and J lost 1 base; unmatched junction nucleotides: 7. This CDR3 has 16 amino acids. Germline CDR1 is LGHNA and CDR2 is YSLEER. CDR3 protein: CASSRGQGLANTEAFS. The CDR3 coding sequence is TGCGCCAGCAGCCGGGGACAGGGTCTGGCGAACACTGAAGCTTTCTCT.

Only a few counts were recorded for this clonotype. DNA for the CDR3: TGCAGTGCTAGACACAAACCGGGGGGAATCATGAACACTGAAGCTTTCTTT. Its protein is CSARHKPGGIMNTEAFF. The chain links TRBV20-1 to TRBJ1-1, with D tentatively TRBD1 (5 bases). With 2 bases removed from V and 0 bases from J, the gap between germline ends came to 19 bases. CDR1 and CDR2 (germline): DFQATT, SNEGSKA (reference sequence). This CDR3 comprises 17 residues.

There are many counts of this clonotype. This sequence joins TRBV28 and TRBJ2-7; 7 positions agree with TRBD1. This CDR3 comprises 13 residues. Losses at the gene ends were 7 bases for V and 4 bases for J; bases not matched to a gene: 7. Germline V CDR1 and CDR2: MDHEN, SYDVKM. CDR3 amino acids: CASTGTDLYEQYF. CDR3 DNA sequence: TGTGCCAGCACGGGGACAGACCTTTACGAGCAGTACTTC.

This clonotype was seen ten or more times. The chain employs TRBV9 and TRBJ2-2; perhaps TRBD1 as D (5 bases). V lost 1 base and J 4 bases, leaving 11 bases between the germline ends. The CDR3 consists of 15 residues. Germline V gene data show CDR1 as SGDLS and CDR2 as YYNGEE. CDR3 sequence reads: CASSVTPGPTGELFF. DNA of the CDR3: TGTGCCAGCAGCGTAACCCCAGGGCCCACCGGGGAGCTGTTTTTT. Based on the CDR3 plus reference TRBV9 and TRBJ2-2, the full variable domain is DSGVTQTPKHLITATGQRVTLRCSPRSGDLSVYWYQQSLDQGLQFLIQYYNGEERAKGNILERFSAQQFPDLHSELNLSSLELGDSALYFCASSVTPGPTGELFFGEGSRLTVL.

This clonotype showed up many times. The chain links TRBV6-5 to TRBJ2-3; D perhaps matches TRBD1 (5 bases). Trimming stripped 0 bases from V and 3 bases from J, with 7 bases between. The CDR3 length is 14 residues. Germline V gene sequence: CDR1 MNHEY, CDR2 SVGAGI. CDR3 in amino acids: CASSYSRETDTQYF. In DNA, the CDR3 is TGTGCCAGCAGTTACTCCAGGGAAACAGATACGCAGTATTTT.

In the case of this clonotype: A much bigger clone sits one base away, suggesting this may be a read error. The CDR3 sequence: CSVEGLPGTADYEQYF. CDR3 coding DNA: TGCAGCGTTGAAGGGCTTCCCGGGACAGCCGACTACGAGCAGTACTTC. The J gene is TRBJ2-7, the V gene TRBV29-1; TRBD1 matches 7 bases. This CDR3 region has 16 residues. With 1 base clipped from V and 3 bases from J, the junction kept 12 bases outside the gene matches. Germline-derived CDR1 and CDR2 are SQVTM and ANQGSEA.

This clonotype was seen a handful of times. The chain carries TRBV10-3 and TRBJ2-3; 12 bases are a match to TRBD1. J lost 5 bases, V lost 3 bases, and 6 bases had no gene match. CDR3 length: 16 amino acids. Germline CDR1 ENHRY, CDR2 SYGVKD. The CDR3 here is CAISEGTGGAGDTQYF. CDR3 nucleotide sequence: TGTGCCATCAGTGAAGGGACAGGGGGCGCAGGAGATACGCAGTATTTT.

This clonotype showed up many times. The chain uses TRBV6-5 and TRBJ2-7; the D gene is possibly TRBD2 (6 bases). This CDR3 is 14 amino acids long. CDR1 is MNHEY and CDR2 is SVGAGI in the germline V gene. V lost 5 bases and J 7 bases, leaving 18 bases between the germline ends. The CDR3 loop reads CASSLRRDPVEQYF. The CDR3 region has the DNA TGTGCCAGCAGTCTACGGAGGGACCCGGTGGAGCAGTACTTC.

The chain links TRBV27 to TRBJ2-3; D is unclear. Per the germline V gene, CDR1 is MNHEY and CDR2 is SMNVEV (reference sequence). V lost 4 bases, J lost 5 bases, and 16 bases lay in between. The CDR3 consists of 15 residues. The CDR3, as DNA: TGTGCCAGCAGTTCCTGGGCCCACGGCCAAGATACGCAGTATTTT. Amino acids: CASSSWAHGQDTQYF.

This clonotype was observed many times. The chain has TRBV6-5 and TRBJ2-3, with TRBD2 matching over 10 bases. V lost 7 bases and J lost 3; bases outside the gene matches: 7. Germline CDR1 and CDR2: MNHEY and SVGAGI. The CDR3 contains 15 residues. In nucleotides, the CDR3 is TGTGCCAGCACCCCCAGCGGGGGGGGAACAGATACGCAGTATTTT. Translating it yields CASTPSGGGTDTQYF.

A word on this clonotype: This may be a read error, as it is one base from a much larger clone. The chain joins TRBV29-1 to TRBJ1-1; D is undetermined. The CDR3 length is 12 residues. Germline V gene sequence: CDR1 SQVTM, CDR2 ANQGSEA. Trimming stripped 7 bases from V and 4 bases from J, with 13 bases between. As DNA, the CDR3 is TGCAGCGCCCAATCGGGGATCACTGAAGCTTTCTTT. Its protein is CSAQSGITEAFF.

This clonotype showed up just a few times. The J gene is TRBJ1-1, the V gene TRBV7-9; possible D gene TRBD1, 5 bases. The CDR3 consists of 15 residues. CDR1 is SEHNR and CDR2 is FQNEAQ in the germline V gene (reference sequence). Deletions cut 7 bases from V and 1 base from J, with 16 bases between. CDR3 in DNA: TGTGCCAGCAACTCGCCGTCAGGGACGAACACTGAAGCTTTCTTT. As protein: CASNSPSGTNTEAFF. The whole variable domain, remainder taken from reference TRBV7-9 and TRBJ1-1, is DTGVSQNPRHKITKRGQNVTFRCDPISEHNRLYWYRQTLGQGPEFLTYFQNEAQLEKSRLLSDRFSAERPKGSFSTLEIQRTEQGDSAMYLCASNSPSGTNTEAFFGQGTRLTVV.

This clonotype was seen only a few times. A much more abundant neighbour one base away suggests this may be a read error. The V call is TRBV5-3, the J call TRBJ1-2; D might be TRBD1 (5 bases). TRBV5-3 is treated as an ORF (open reading frame) with a function not yet certain. V was cut by 8 bases and J by 2 bases, with 16 bases left in between. The CDR3 spans 14 residues. The CDR3 DNA sequence: TGTGCCAGCAACTTGTTGGGGGAAAACTATGGCTACACCTTC. This gives the protein CASNLLGENYGYTF.

Concerning this clonotype itself: A much larger clone differs by one base, so this may be a read error. Since no conserved phenylalanine or tryptophan closes the CDR3, a read error is the likely cause. The chain links TRBV7-2 to TRBJ1-5, with D possibly matching TRBD1 (5 bases). V was trimmed by 2 bases and J by 5 bases, leaving 10 bases between them. The CDR3 runs to 14 residues. CDR1 and CDR2 from the germline V gene are SGHTA and FQGNSA. The CDR3 sequence is CASSLWGIDQPQHS. In DNA, the CDR3 is TGTGCCAGCAGCTTATGGGGGATCGATCAGCCCCAGCATTCT.

There are many counts of this clonotype. This chain joins TRBV28 and TRBJ1-4; D is undetermined. Germline CDR1 reads MDHEN; CDR2 reads SYDVKM. The germline V and J ends were trimmed by 5 bases and 7 bases, with 17 bases remaining between them. This CDR3 is 15 amino acids long. The CDR3 DNA follows: TGTGCCAGCAGTGCCCACCCGGGAGGCGGTGAAAAACTGTTTTTT. Its protein is CASSAHPGGGEKLFF.

The sample holds many counts of this clonotype. The genes are TRBV6-6 and TRBJ2-1, with unresolved D. The CDR3 is made up of 13 amino acids. CDR1 and CDR2 (germline): MNHNY, SVGAGI (reference sequence). The V gene lost 5 bases and the J gene lost 2 bases, with 7 bases spanning the gap. The CDR3 sequence is CASSALAYNEQFF. CDR3 sequence (DNA): TGTGCCAGCAGTGCACTTGCCTACAATGAGCAGTTCTTC.

This clonotype occurred a few times. The gene calls are TRBV3-1 and TRBJ2-7, with 9 bases fitting TRBD2. The V gene end was trimmed by 4 bases and the J gene end by 2 bases; junction bases not matched to a gene: 9. Germline V gene lookup returns CDR1 LGHDT and CDR2 YNNKEL (reference sequence). CDR3 size: 16 residues. The CDR3 spells CASSPQTSGLAYEQYF. The CDR3 nucleotides read TGTGCCAGCAGCCCACAGACTAGCGGTCTGGCCTACGAGCAGTACTTC.

This clonotype was picked up a small number of times. The V call is TRBV18, the J call TRBJ1-1, with D unclear. The CDR3 length is 15 residues. Germline lookup yields CDR1 KGHSH and CDR2 LQKENI. The V and J ends lost 0 bases and 1 base respectively, with 9 bases between them. The DNA for the CDR3 is TGTGCCAGCTCACCACCGCCCAGGCCGAACACTGAAGCTTTCTTT. It is translated as CASSPPPRPNTEAFF.

This clonotype was seen repeatedly, ten times or more. The chain couples TRBV6-1 to TRBJ1-1; D gene uncertain. Trimming stripped 4 bases from V and 6 bases from J, with 12 bases between. Looked up from germline, CDR1 is MNHNS and CDR2 is SASEGT. This CDR3 is built from 13 residues. The CDR3: CASSVFFGAEAFF. CDR3 bases: TGTGCCAGCAGTGTCTTTTTTGGCGCTGAAGCTTTCTTT.

Points on this clonotype: This could be a read error, since a much larger clone is one nucleotide away. This chain connects TRBV30 to TRBJ1-1, with D maybe TRBD1 (6 bases). Trimming took 3 bases from V and 0 from J, leaving 8 bases between them. Germline V gives CDR1 GTSNPN, CDR2 SVGIG (reference sequence). The CDR3 extends over 13 amino acids. CDR3 bases: TGTGCCTGGAGCACAGGGTTGAACACTGAAGCTTTCTTT. Its protein product is CAWSTGLNTEAFF.

This clonotype was counted at least ten times. This chain uses TRBV13 with TRBJ2-7; 7 bases fit TRBD1. J was trimmed by 0 bases and V by 3 bases; bases with no gene match: 5. The CDR3 is 15 residues long. Germline CDR1 and CDR2: PRHDT and FYEKMQ (reference sequence). The CDR3 nucleotides are TGTGCCAGCAGCTTGGGACAGATTAACTCCTACGAGCAGTACTTC. Its translation is CASSLGQINSYEQYF. The whole variable domain, remainder taken from reference TRBV13 and TRBJ2-7, is AAGVIQSPRHLIKEKRETATLKCYPIPRHDTVYWYQQGPGQDPQFLISFYEKMQSDKGSIPDRFSAQQFSDYHSELNMSSLELGDSALYFCASSLGQINSYEQYFGPGTRLTVT.